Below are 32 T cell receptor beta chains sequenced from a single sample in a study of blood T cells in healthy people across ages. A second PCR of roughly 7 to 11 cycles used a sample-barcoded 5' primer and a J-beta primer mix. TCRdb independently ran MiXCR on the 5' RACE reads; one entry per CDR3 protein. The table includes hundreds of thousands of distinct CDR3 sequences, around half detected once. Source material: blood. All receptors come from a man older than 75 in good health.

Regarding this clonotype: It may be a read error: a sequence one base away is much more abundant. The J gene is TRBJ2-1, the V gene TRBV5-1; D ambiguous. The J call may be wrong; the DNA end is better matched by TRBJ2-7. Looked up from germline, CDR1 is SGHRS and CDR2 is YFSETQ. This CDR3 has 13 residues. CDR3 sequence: CASSLVSYNEQYF. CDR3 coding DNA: TGCGCCAGCAGCTTGGTTTCGTACAATGAGCAGTACTTC.

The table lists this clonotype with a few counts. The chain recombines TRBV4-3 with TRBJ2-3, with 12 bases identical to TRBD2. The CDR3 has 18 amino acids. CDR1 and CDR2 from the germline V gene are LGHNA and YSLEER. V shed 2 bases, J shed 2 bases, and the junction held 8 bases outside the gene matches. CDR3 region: CASSQTRLAGVNTDTQYF. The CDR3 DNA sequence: TGCGCCAGCAGCCAAACTCGACTAGCGGGAGTGAACACAGATACGCAGTATTTT.

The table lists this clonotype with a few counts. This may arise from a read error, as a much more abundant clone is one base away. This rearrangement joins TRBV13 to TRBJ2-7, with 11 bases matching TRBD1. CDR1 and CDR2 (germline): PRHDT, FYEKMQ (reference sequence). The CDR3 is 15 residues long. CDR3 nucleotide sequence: TGTGTCAGCAGCTTAGCCGGGACAGGGGGCTACGAGCAGTACTTC. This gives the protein CVSSLAGTGGYEQYF.

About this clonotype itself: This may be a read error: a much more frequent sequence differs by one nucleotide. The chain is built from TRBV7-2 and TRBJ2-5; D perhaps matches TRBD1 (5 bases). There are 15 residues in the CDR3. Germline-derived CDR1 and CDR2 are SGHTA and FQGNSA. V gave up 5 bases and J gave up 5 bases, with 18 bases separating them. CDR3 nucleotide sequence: TGTGCCAGCAGCCCCCCAGGGTGGCAGAAGGAGACCCAGTACTTC. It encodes CASSPPGWQKETQYF.

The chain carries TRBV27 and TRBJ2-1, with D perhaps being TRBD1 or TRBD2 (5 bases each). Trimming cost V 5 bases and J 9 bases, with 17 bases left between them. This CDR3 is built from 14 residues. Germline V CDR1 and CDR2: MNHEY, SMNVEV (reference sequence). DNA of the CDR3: TGTGCCAGCAGTCCCTGGGACCACGAGGGTGAGCAGTTCTTC. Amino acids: CASSPWDHEGEQFF.

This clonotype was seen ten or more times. The CDR3 region has the DNA TGTGCCAGCAGTCGGGACAGGGGATCCACAGATACGCAGTATTTT. It translates to CASSRDRGSTDTQYF. This chain uses TRBV25-1 with TRBJ2-3; TRBD1 agrees at 10 bases. This CDR3 has 15 amino acids. Germline trimming cut 5 bases from V and 2 bases from J; bases unmatched to any gene: 4. CDR1 and CDR2 (germline): MGHDK, SYGVNS.

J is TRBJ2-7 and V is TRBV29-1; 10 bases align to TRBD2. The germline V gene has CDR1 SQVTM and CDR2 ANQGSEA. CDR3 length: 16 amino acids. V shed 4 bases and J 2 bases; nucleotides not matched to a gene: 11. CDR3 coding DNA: TGCAGCGTTGTGGGGTTAACTAGCGGGGCTACCTACGAGCAGTACTTC. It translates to CSVVGLTSGATYEQYF.

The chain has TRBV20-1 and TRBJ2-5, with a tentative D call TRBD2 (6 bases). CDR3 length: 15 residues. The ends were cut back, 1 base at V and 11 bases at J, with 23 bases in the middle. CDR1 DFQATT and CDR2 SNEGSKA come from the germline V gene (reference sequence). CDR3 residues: CSARARGVLLGGQYF. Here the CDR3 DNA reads TGCAGTGCTAGAGCGCGGGGCGTACTCCTAGGCGGGCAGTACTTC.

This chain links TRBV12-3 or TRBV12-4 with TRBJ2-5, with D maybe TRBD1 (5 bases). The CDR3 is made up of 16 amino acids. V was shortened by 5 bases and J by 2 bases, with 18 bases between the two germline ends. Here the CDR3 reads CASSRRPCTGQETQYF. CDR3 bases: TGTGCCAGCAGTCGCCGGCCCTGTACAGGACAAGAGACCCAGTACTTC.

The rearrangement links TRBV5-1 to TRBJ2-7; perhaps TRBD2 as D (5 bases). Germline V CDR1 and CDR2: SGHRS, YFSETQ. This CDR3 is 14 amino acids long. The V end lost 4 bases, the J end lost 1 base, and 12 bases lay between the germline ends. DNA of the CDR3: TGCGCCAGCAGCCCGGGGATCCAGTCCTACGAGCAGTACTTC. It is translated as CASSPGIQSYEQYF.

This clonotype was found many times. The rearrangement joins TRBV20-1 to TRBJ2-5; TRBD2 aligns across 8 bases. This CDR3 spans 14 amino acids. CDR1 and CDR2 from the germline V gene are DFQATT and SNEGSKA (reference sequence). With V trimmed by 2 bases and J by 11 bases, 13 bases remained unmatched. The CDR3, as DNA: TGCAGTGCTAGACCTAGCGGGCCATACAATGAGCAGTACTTC. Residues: CSARPSGPYNEQYF.

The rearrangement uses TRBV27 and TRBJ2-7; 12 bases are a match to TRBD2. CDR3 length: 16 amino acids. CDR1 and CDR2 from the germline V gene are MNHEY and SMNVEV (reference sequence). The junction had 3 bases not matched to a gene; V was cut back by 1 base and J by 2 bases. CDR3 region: CASSLFGTSGPYEQYF. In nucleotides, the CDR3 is TGTGCCAGCAGTTTATTTGGGACTAGCGGGCCCTACGAGCAGTACTTC.

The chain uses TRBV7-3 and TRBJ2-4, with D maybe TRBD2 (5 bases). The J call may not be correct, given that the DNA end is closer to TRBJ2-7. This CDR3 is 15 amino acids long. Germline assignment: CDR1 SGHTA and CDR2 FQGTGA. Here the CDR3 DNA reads TGTGCCAGCAGCCGCGGACCGACTGAGGGCTACGAGCAGTACTTC. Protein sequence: CASSRGPTEGYEQYF.

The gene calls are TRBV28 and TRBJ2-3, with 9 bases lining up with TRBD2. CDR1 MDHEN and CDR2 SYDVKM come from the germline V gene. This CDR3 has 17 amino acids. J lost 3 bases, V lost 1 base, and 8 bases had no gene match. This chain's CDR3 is CASSLFPSGARTDTQYF. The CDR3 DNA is TGTGCCAGCAGTTTATTTCCTAGCGGGGCAAGAACAGATACGCAGTATTTT.

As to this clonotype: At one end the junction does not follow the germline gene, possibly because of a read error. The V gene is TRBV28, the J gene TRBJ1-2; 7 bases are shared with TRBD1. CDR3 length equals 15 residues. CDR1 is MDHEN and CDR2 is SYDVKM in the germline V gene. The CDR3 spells CASIPRGSSNCGYTF. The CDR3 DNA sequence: TGTGCCAGCATCCCCAGGGGGTCCTCTAACTGTGGCTACACCTTC.

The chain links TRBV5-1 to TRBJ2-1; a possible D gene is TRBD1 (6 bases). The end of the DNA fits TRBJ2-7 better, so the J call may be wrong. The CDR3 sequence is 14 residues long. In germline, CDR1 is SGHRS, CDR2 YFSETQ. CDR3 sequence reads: CASRGDMGSNEQYF. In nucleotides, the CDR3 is TGCGCCAGCAGGGGGGACATGGGGAGCAATGAGCAGTACTTC.

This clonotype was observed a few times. CDR3 loop: CASSLVGLSGSDTQYF. The CDR3 region has the DNA TGTGCCAGCAGCTTAGTGGGCCTTAGCGGGAGTGATACGCAGTATTTT. The rearrangement uses TRBV11-3 and TRBJ2-3; 9 bases are shared with TRBD2. This CDR3 comprises 16 residues. Germline V gives CDR1 SGHNT, CDR2 YENEEA. V shed 1 base, J shed 6 bases, and the junction held 8 bases outside the gene matches.

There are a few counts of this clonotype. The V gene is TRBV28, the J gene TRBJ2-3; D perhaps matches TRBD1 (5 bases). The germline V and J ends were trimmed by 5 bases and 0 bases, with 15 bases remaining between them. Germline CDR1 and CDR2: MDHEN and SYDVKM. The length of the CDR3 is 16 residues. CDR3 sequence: CASSGQTVSSTDTQYF. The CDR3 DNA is TGTGCCAGCAGTGGGCAGACAGTCTCTAGCACAGATACGCAGTATTTT.

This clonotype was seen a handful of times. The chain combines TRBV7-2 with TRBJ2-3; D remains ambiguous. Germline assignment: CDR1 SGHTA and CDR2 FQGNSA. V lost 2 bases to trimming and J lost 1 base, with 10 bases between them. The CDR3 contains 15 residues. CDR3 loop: CASSLLTARTDTQYF. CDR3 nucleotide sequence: TGTGCCAGCAGCTTATTGACGGCCCGCACAGATACGCAGTATTTT. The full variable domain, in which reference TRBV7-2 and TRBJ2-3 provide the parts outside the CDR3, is GAGVSQSPSNKVTEKGKDVELRCDPISGHTALYWYRQSLGQGLEFLIYFQGNSAPDKSGLPSDRFSAERTGGSVSTLTIQRTQQEDSAVYLCASSLLTARTDTQYFGPGTRLTVL.

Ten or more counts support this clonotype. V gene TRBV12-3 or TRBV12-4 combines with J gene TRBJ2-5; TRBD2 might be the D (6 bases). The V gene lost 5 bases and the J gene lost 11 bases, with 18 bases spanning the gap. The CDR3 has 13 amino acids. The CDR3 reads CASSRLAEREQYF. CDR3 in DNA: TGTGCCAGCAGTCGCTTAGCGGAGAGGGAGCAGTACTTC.

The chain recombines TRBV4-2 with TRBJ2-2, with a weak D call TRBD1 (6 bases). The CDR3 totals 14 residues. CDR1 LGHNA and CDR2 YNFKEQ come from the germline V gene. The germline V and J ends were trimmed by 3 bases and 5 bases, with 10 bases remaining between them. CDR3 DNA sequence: TGTGCCAGCAGCCACTACAGGGAAACCGGGGAGCTGTTTTTT. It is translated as CASSHYRETGELFF.

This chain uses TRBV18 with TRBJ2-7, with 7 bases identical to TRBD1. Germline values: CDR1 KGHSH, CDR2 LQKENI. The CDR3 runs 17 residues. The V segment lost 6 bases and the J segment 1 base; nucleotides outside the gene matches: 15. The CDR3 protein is CASSPGQTPRLSYEQYF. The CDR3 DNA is TGTGCCAGCTCCCCGGGACAGACTCCACGGCTTTCCTACGAGCAGTACTTC.

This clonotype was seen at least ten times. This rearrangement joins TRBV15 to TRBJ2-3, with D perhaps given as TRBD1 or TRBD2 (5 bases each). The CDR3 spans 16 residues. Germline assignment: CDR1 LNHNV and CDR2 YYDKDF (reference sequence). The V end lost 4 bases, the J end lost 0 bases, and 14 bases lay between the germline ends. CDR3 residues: CATSNPPGPSTDTQYF. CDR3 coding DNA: TGTGCCACCAGCAACCCTCCGGGACCTAGCACAGATACGCAGTATTTT.

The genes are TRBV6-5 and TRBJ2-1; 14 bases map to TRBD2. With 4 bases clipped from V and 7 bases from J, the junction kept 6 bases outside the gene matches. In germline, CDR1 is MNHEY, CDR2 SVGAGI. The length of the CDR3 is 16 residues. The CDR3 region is CASSSTRTSGGNEQFF. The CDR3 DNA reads TGTGCCAGCAGTTCTACGAGGACTAGCGGGGGGAATGAGCAGTTCTTC.

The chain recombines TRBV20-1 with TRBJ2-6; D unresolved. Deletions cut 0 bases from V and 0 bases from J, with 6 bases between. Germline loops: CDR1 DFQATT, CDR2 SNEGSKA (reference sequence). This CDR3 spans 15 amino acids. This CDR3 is CSARDWYSGANVLTF. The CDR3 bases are TGCAGTGCTAGAGATTGGTACTCTGGGGCCAACGTCCTGACTTTC.

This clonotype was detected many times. The CDR3 sequence: CSAREDRDTDTQYF. CDR3 nucleotide sequence: TGCAGTGCTAGAGAAGACAGAGACACAGATACGCAGTATTTT. V usage is TRBV20-1 and J usage is TRBJ2-3; D is possibly TRBD1 (5 bases). Germline-derived CDR1 and CDR2 are DFQATT and SNEGSKA (reference sequence). This CDR3 has 14 residues. V lost 0 bases and J 2 bases, leaving 9 bases between the germline ends.

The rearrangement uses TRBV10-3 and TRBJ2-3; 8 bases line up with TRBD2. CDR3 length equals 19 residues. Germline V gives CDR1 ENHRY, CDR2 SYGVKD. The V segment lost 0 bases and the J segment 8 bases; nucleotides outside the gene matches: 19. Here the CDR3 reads CAISESTSTSGTRFITQYF. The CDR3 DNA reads TGTGCCATCAGTGAGTCGACCAGCACCTCGGGGACTAGATTTATTACGCAGTATTTT.

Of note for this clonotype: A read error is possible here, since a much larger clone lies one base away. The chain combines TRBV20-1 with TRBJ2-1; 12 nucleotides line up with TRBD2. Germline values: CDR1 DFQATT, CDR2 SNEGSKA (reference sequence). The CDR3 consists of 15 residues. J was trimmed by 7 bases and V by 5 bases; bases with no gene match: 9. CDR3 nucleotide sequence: TGCAGTGCTCCACAACTAGCGGGAGGTGAAAATGAGCAGTTCTTC. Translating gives CSAPQLAGGENEQFF.

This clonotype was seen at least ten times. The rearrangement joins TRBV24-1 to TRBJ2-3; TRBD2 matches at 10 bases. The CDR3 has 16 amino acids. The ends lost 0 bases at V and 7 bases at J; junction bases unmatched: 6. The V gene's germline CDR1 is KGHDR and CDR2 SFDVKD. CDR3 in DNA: TGTGCCACCAGTGATTTGCAAGCGGGAGGGGGTAATACGCAGTATTTT. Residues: CATSDLQAGGGNTQYF.

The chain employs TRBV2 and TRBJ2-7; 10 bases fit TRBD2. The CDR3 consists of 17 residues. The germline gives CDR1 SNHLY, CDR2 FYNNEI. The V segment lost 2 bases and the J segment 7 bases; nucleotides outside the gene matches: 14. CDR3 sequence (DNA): TGTGCCAGCAGTGAAAAGGGGCTAGCGGGAGAGGGGGATGAGCAGTACTTC. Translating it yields CASSEKGLAGEGDEQYF.

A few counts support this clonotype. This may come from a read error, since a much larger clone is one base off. CDR3 residues: CRALRGEETQYF. In nucleotides, the CDR3 is TGCAGGGCCCTTCGGGGGGAGGAGACCCAGTACTTC. This sequence joins TRBV20-1 and TRBJ2-5, with TRBD2 identical over 7 bases. CDR3 size: 12 residues. CDR1 and CDR2 (germline): DFQATT, SNEGSKA (reference sequence).

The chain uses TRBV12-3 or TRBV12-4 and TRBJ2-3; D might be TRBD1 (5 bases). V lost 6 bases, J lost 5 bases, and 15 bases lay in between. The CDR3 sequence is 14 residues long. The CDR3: CASRPIGAIDTQYF. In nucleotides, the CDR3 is TGTGCCAGCAGACCAATAGGGGCCATAGATACGCAGTATTTT.